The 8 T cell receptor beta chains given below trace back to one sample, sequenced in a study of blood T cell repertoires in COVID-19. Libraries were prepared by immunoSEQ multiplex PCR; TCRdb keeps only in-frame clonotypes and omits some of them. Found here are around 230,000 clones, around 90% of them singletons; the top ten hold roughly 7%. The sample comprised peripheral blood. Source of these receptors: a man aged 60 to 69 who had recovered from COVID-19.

The CDR3 spells CASSTLGLSSGNTIYF. The DNA of the CDR3 is TGTGCCAGTAGTACGTTGGGACTGAGCTCTGGAAACACCATATATTTT. This rearrangement joins TRBV19 to TRBJ1-3, with D possibly TRBD1 on 5 matching bases. The germline V gene has CDR1 LNHDA and CDR2 SQIVND (reference sequence). This CDR3 spans 16 amino acids. Trimming pared 4 bases from V and 0 bases from J, leaving 13 bases between.

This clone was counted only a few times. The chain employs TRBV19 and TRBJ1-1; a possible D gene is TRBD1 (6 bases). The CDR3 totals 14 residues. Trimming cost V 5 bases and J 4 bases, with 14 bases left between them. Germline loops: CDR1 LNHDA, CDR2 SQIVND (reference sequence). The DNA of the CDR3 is TGTGCCAGTAGTCTTAACAGGGTGGGCACTGAAGCTTTCTTT. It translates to CASSLNRVGTEAFF.

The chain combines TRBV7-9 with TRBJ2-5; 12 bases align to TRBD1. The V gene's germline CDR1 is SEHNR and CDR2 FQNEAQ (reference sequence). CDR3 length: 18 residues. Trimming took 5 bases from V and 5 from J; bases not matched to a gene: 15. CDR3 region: CASSPNYGGGQGAETQYF. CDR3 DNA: TGTGCCAGCAGCCCCAACTACGGGGGGGGACAGGGGGCGGAGACCCAGTACTTC. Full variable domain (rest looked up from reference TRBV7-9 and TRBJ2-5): DTGVSQNPRHKITKRGQNVTFRCDPISEHNRLYWYRQTLGQGPEFLTYFQNEAQLEKSRLLSDRFSAERPKGSFSTLEIQRTEQGDSAMYLCASSPNYGGGQGAETQYFGPGTRLLVL.

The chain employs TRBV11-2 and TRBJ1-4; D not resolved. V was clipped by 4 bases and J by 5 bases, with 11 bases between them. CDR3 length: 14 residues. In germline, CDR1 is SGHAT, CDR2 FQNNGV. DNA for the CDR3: TGTGCCAGCAGCTGGGGAGTACGAAATGAAAAACTGTTTTTT. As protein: CASSWGVRNEKLFF.

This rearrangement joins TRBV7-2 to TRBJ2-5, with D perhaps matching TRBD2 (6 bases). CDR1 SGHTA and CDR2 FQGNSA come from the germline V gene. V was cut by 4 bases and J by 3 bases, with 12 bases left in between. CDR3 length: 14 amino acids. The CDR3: CASSSASVKETQYF. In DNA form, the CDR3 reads TGTGCCAGCAGCTCGGCTAGCGTAAAAGAGACCCAGTACTTC. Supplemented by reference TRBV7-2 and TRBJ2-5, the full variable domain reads GAGVSQSPSNKVTEKGKDVELRCDPISGHTALYWYRQSLGQGLEFLIYFQGNSAPDKSGLPSDRFSAERTGGSVSTLTIQRTQQEDSAVYLCASSSASVKETQYFGPGTRLLVL.

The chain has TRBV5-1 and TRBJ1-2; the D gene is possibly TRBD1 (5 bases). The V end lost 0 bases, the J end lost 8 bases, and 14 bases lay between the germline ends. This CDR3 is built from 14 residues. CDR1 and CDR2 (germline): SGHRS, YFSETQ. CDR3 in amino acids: CASSLGQPGAGYTF. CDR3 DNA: TGCGCCAGCAGCTTGGGACAGCCTGGGGCGGGCTACACCTTC.

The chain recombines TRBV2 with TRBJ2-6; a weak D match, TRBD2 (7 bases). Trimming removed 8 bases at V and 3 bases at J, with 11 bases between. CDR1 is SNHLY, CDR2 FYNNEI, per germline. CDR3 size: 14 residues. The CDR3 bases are TGTGCCAGCGGGAGGGGGTATGGGGCCAACGTCCTGACTTTC. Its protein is CASGRGYGANVLTF. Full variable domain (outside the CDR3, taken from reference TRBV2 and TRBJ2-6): EPEVTQTPSHQVTQMGQEVILRCVPISNHLYFYWYRQILGQKVEFLVSFYNNEISEKSEIFDDQFSVERPDGSNFTLKIRSTKLEDSAMYFCASGRGYGANVLTFGAGSRLTVL.

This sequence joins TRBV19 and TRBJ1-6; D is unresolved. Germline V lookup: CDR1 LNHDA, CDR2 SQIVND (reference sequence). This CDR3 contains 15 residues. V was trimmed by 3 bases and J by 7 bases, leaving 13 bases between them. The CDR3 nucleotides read TGTGCCAGTAGTATGGAAGCACACTACAATTCACCCCTCCACTTT. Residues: CASSMEAHYNSPLHF.